This T cell receptor (beta chain) originates from a study of blood T cell repertoires in COVID-19. For the study at large: Specimens from acute and convalescent COVID-19 originated in the United States, Italy and Spain.

Authors' data handling: Reference gene primer amplification gave nucleated cell count estimates. Sequenced by immunoSEQ multiplex PCR; TCRdb stores in-frame clones only, minus some. The DNA gave D and trimming, while V, J and clone size come from that table. The table includes some 120,000 clones, 75% to 95% detected once. This CDR3 is built from 17 residues. V was clipped by 3 bases and J by 2 bases, with 17 bases between them. Germline V gives CDR1 SNHLY, CDR2 FYNNEI. The clonotype originates from a human donor with active COVID-19. The donor label of this sample is uncertain. V gene TRBV2 combines with J gene TRBJ1-5, with a tentative D call TRBD1 (5 bases). Input material: peripheral blood. The CDR3 nucleotides read TGTGCCAGCAGTGATCGGCAGGGTGTAATCGGCAATCAGCCCCAGCATTTT. Protein product: CASSDRQGVIGNQPQHF.